A single sample is the source of the 22 T cell receptor beta chains below, sequenced in a study of blood T cell repertoires in COVID-19. Libraries were prepared by immunoSEQ multiplex PCR; TCRdb keeps only in-frame clonotypes and omits some of them. The repertoire holds 150,000 or so clones, with about 80% as singletons. The sequencing sample was made of peripheral blood. These receptors were taken from a woman at least 80 years old with acute or convalescent COVID-19.

The gene calls are TRBV19 and TRBJ1-1; D unclear. The CDR3 spans 13 residues. Trimming removed 0 bases from V and 3 bases from J, with 5 bases in between. Looked up from germline, CDR1 is LNHDA and CDR2 is SQIVND (reference sequence). CDR3 DNA sequence: TGTGCCAGTAGTATAGATCTAGACACTGAAGCTTTCTTT. Translated: CASSIDLDTEAFF.

V is TRBV12-3 or TRBV12-4 and J is TRBJ2-1; a possible D gene is TRBD1 (6 bases). V gave up 0 bases and J gave up 9 bases, with 9 bases separating them. The CDR3 contains 13 residues. CDR3 DNA: TGTGCCAGCAGTTTAGCGGGGGCGGGTGAGCAGTTCTTC. It yields the protein CASSLAGAGEQFF.

The chain employs TRBV6-5 and TRBJ2-7; 12 positions agree with TRBD2. Unmatched junction bases numbered 7, after V lost 8 bases and J lost 5 bases. This CDR3 region has 14 residues. Germline-derived CDR1 and CDR2 are MNHEY and SVGAGI. CDR3 DNA sequence: TGTGCCAGCGGTAGGACTAGCGGGGTTGACGAGCAGTACTTC. It is translated as CASGRTSGVDEQYF.

CDR3 nucleotides: TGTGCCAGCAGCTTCACAGGGGGCGGGGGCTACACCTTC. This translates into CASSFTGGGGYTF. The chain has TRBV7-2 and TRBJ1-2; 9 nucleotides agree with TRBD1. The V segment lost 3 bases and the J segment 8 bases; nucleotides outside the gene matches: 4. There are 13 residues in the CDR3. Per germline, CDR1 SGHTA and CDR2 FQGNSA.

This clone was seen a handful of times. The chain joins TRBV4-1 to TRBJ1-3; a weak D match, TRBD1 (6 bases). With 1 base removed from V and 2 bases from J, the gap between germline ends came to 9 bases. This CDR3 is built from 15 residues. The germline V gene encodes CDR1 MGHRA and CDR2 YSYEKL. The CDR3 spells CASSQVGGPGNTIYF. For the CDR3, the DNA is TGCGCCAGCAGCCAAGTTGGGGGCCCTGGAAACACCATATATTTT.

V and J are TRBV7-2 and TRBJ1-1; perhaps TRBD1 as D (5 bases). The germline V and J ends were trimmed by 0 bases and 0 bases, with 8 bases remaining between them. From germline, CDR1 is SGHTA and CDR2 FQGNSA. The CDR3 covers 15 residues. In DNA, the CDR3 is TGTGCCAGCAGCTTAGCGGGGGGGATGAACACTGAAGCTTTCTTT. Amino acid sequence: CASSLAGGMNTEAFF.

This clone showed up just once. The chain is built from TRBV7-8 and TRBJ1-2, with a weak D call TRBD1 (5 bases). Looked up from germline, CDR1 is SGHVS and CDR2 is FQNEAQ. The CDR3 contains 12 residues. With 4 bases removed from V and 4 bases from J, the gap between germline ends came to 7 bases. CDR3 sequence reads: CASSSGGYGYTF. Here the CDR3 DNA reads TGTGCCAGCAGCTCCGGGGGCTATGGCTACACCTTC. Combining the CDR3 with reference TRBV7-8 and TRBJ1-2 gives the whole variable domain GAGVSQSPRYKVAKRGQDVALRCDPISGHVSLFWYQQALGQGPEFLTYFQNEAQLDKSGLPSDRFFAERPEGSVSTLKIQRTQQEDSAVYLCASSSGGYGYTFGSGTRLTVV.

The gene calls are TRBV6-5 and TRBJ1-2, with D perhaps TRBD1 (6 bases). Germline V gene lookup returns CDR1 MNHEY and CDR2 SVGAGI. V was trimmed by 5 bases and J by 4 bases, leaving 14 bases between them. The CDR3 has 14 amino acids. This CDR3 is CASSTGTRIYGYTF. The CDR3 bases are TGTGCCAGCAGTACAGGGACGCGCATCTATGGCTACACCTTC.

The rearrangement uses TRBV4-3 and TRBJ1-4; TRBD1 aligns across 12 bases. With 4 bases clipped from V and 4 bases from J, the junction kept 10 bases outside the gene matches. Germline V CDR1 and CDR2: LGHNA, YSLEER. The CDR3 consists of 18 residues. In DNA form, the CDR3 reads TGCGCCAGCAGCCCGGGTGGGACAGGGGGCTCGTTTAATGAAAAACTGTTTTTT. Its translation: CASSPGGTGGSFNEKLFF.

The rearrangement joins TRBV4-3 to TRBJ1-2; no clear D. Germline V gives CDR1 LGHNA, CDR2 YSLEER. Trimming pared 1 base from V and 2 bases from J, leaving 5 bases between. The CDR3 extends over 13 amino acids. CDR3 amino acids: CASSQASNYGYTF. For the CDR3, the DNA is TGCGCCAGCAGCCAAGCATCCAACTATGGCTACACCTTC.

Here the CDR3 reads CASSEWAQNTGELFF. The CDR3 nucleotides are TGTGCCAGCAGTGAGTGGGCTCAGAACACCGGGGAGCTGTTTTTT. The genes are TRBV2 and TRBJ2-2; D not resolved. V lost 3 bases and J lost 1, with 9 bases in between. The germline gives CDR1 SNHLY, CDR2 FYNNEI. The CDR3 loop spans 15 amino acids.

The chain recombines TRBV6-5 with TRBJ1-4, with D unclear. This CDR3 is 14 amino acids long. V was cut by 0 bases and J by 2 bases, with 4 bases left in between. Per germline, CDR1 MNHEY and CDR2 SVGAGI. CDR3: CASSYSRTNEKLFF. The CDR3 DNA follows: TGTGCCAGCAGTTACTCCAGGACTAATGAAAAACTGTTTTTT.

This chain connects TRBV5-1 to TRBJ1-3; 7 bases map to TRBD1. The V segment lost 4 bases and the J segment 4 bases; nucleotides outside the gene matches: 5. The CDR3 has 14 residues. Germline CDR1 SGHRS, CDR2 YFSETQ. For the CDR3, the DNA is TGCGCCAGCAGCCCTGGGACAGCCGGAAACACCATATATTTT. Its translation: CASSPGTAGNTIYF.

This clone was detected only once. V gene TRBV10-1 combines with J gene TRBJ1-6, with D possibly being TRBD1 (5 bases). Germline CDR1 reads WNHNN; CDR2 reads SYGVQD (reference sequence). The CDR3 extends over 19 amino acids. Trimming cost V 0 bases and J 0 bases, with 15 bases left between them. The CDR3 DNA is TGCGCCAGCAGTGAGTCCAGGGCGTCCGACAGCTCCTATAATTCACCCCTCCACTTT. This encodes CASSESRASDSSYNSPLHF.

There are a few counts of this clone. This sequence joins TRBV5-6 and TRBJ1-2; unclear D gene. V gave up 1 base and J gave up 6 bases, with 16 bases separating them. The germline gives CDR1 SGHDT, CDR2 YYEEEE. This CDR3 has 15 residues. Written as DNA, the CDR3 is TGTGCCAGCAGCTTGACAGCAACTAGTCCCGATGGCTACACCTTC. Translating it yields CASSLTATSPDGYTF.

V usage is TRBV10-3 and J usage is TRBJ2-3; D remains unclear. Per germline, CDR1 ENHRY and CDR2 SYGVKD. The CDR3 runs 12 residues. V was trimmed by 7 bases and J by 6 bases, leaving 11 bases between them. CDR3 bases: TGTGCCATCACCAGCGACGGTGATACGCAGTATTTT. This encodes CAITSDGDTQYF.

This rearrangement joins TRBV18 to TRBJ1-2, with a possible D match to TRBD1 (6 bases). Trimming stripped 6 bases from V and 4 bases from J, with 18 bases between. Germline CDR1 is KGHSH and CDR2 is LQKENI. This CDR3 spans 15 amino acids. CDR3 sequence: CASSPRQDVGYGYTF. In DNA, the CDR3 is TGTGCCAGCTCTCCTCGACAGGATGTAGGCTATGGCTACACCTTC.

The chain employs TRBV3-1 (or the pseudogene TRBV3-2) and TRBJ1-6; possible D gene TRBD1, 5 bases. The V and J ends lost 4 bases and 7 bases respectively, with 11 bases between them. The germline V gene encodes CDR1 LGHDT and CDR2 YNNKEL (reference sequence). The CDR3 sequence is 14 residues long. The CDR3 loop reads CASSPDSDNSPLHF. The CDR3 coding sequence is TGTGCCAGCAGCCCCGACAGTGACAATTCACCCCTCCACTTT.

This clone appeared once. The chain is built from TRBV6-6 and TRBJ1-1, with 9 nucleotides matching TRBD1. Germline V lookup: CDR1 MNHNY, CDR2 SVGAGI (reference sequence). The CDR3 sequence is 16 residues long. The V gene end was trimmed by 7 bases and the J gene end by 0 bases; junction bases not matched to a gene: 9. The CDR3 reads CASTRTGDLMNTEAFF. The CDR3 DNA sequence: TGTGCCAGCACCCGGACAGGGGACCTCATGAACACTGAAGCTTTCTTT.

This chain links TRBV7-8 with TRBJ1-2; 8 positions agree with TRBD1. The germline CDR1 and CDR2 sequences are SGHVS and FQNEAQ. The junction had 11 bases not matched to a gene; V was cut back by 5 bases and J by 6 bases. There are 15 residues in the CDR3. The CDR3 is CASSLTRQGANGYTF. DNA for the CDR3: TGTGCCAGCAGCCTCACGCGGCAGGGGGCGAATGGCTACACCTTC. The entire variable domain, with the rest obtained from reference TRBV7-8 and TRBJ1-2, is as follows: GAGVSQSPRYKVAKRGQDVALRCDPISGHVSLFWYQQALGQGPEFLTYFQNEAQLDKSGLPSDRFFAERPEGSVSTLKIQRTQQEDSAVYLCASSLTRQGANGYTFGSGTRLTVV.

The genes are TRBV5-4 and TRBJ1-1; no clear D. Germline CDR1 and CDR2: SGHNT and YYREEE (reference sequence). CDR3 length: 14 residues. Trimming left V 0 bases short and J 3 bases short, with 9 bases between. The CDR3 region has the DNA TGTGCCAGCAGCTTGGCCGGTTATGACACTGAAGCTTTCTTT. Translated: CASSLAGYDTEAFF.

The chain joins TRBV9 to TRBJ1-6, with D perhaps TRBD1 (5 bases). This CDR3 comprises 15 residues. Germline-derived CDR1 and CDR2 are SGDLS and YYNGEE. The V end was cut by 0 bases, the J end by 5 bases, with 9 bases between. The CDR3 DNA is TGTGCCAGCAGCGTAGCGGCGGGGGATAATTCACCCCTCCACTTT. Its translation: CASSVAAGDNSPLHF.